A single TCR beta chain is shown here with its context. This sample is drawn from a study of control samples from healthy donors and cancer patients. Here immunoSEQ multiplex PCR was the method, and the copy in TCRdb shows in-frame clones only, minus some. This table has roughly 150,000 clones, over 85% appearing once. The V gene lost 9 bases and the J gene lost 9 bases, with 23 bases spanning the gap. This CDR3 is 15 amino acids long. Looked up from germline, CDR1 is SGHTA and CDR2 is FQGTGA. This chain joins TRBV7-3 and TRBJ2-2; D possibly matches TRBD1 or TRBD2 (5 bases each). This TCR came from a man between 18 and 35 years old in good health. The sequencing input was blood. The CDR3, as DNA: TGTGCCAGTGCCAGTTGGGGGTTTATGGGCCGGGAGCTGTTTTTT. Translating gives CASASWGFMGRELFF.